The present TCR beta chain was sequenced within a study of blood T cell repertoires in COVID-19. The V and J ends lost 1 base and 1 base respectively, with 10 bases between them. From germline, CDR1 is SGDLS and CDR2 YYNGEE. The CDR3 is made up of 15 amino acids. The assay was immunoSEQ multiplex PCR, and TCRdb's table has in-frame clones only and misses some. The sample has about 170,000 clones; over 80% are singletons. Seattle researchers signed up patients amid active infection and tracked them longitudinally. The rearrangement uses TRBV9 and TRBJ2-3; maybe TRBD2 (5 bases). This receptor was taken from a woman at least 80 years old with COVID-19, enrolled during active disease. Material: peripheral blood. The CDR3: CASSVRTDGTDTQYF. CDR3 sequence (DNA): TGTGCCAGCAGCGTACGGACTGATGGCACAGATACGCAGTATTTT.